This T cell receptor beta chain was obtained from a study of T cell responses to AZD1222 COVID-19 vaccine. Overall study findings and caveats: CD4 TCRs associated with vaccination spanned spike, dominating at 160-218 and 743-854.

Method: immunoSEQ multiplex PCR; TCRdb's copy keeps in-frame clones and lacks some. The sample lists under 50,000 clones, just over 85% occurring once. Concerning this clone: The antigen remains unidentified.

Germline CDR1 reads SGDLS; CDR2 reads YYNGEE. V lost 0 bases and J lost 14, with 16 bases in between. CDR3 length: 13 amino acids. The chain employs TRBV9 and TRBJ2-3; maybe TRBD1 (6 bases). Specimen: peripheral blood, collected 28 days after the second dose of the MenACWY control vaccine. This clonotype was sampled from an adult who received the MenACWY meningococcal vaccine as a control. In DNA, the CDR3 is TGTGCCAGCAGCGTAGCTATGGCAGGGGTCTTGTATTTT. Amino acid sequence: CASSVAMAGVLYF. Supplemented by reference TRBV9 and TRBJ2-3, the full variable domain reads DSGVTQTPKHLITATGQRVTLRCSPRSGDLSVYWYQQSLDQGLQFLIQYYNGEERAKGNILERFSAQQFPDLHSELNLSSLELGDSALYFCASSVAMAGVLYFGPGTRLTVL.